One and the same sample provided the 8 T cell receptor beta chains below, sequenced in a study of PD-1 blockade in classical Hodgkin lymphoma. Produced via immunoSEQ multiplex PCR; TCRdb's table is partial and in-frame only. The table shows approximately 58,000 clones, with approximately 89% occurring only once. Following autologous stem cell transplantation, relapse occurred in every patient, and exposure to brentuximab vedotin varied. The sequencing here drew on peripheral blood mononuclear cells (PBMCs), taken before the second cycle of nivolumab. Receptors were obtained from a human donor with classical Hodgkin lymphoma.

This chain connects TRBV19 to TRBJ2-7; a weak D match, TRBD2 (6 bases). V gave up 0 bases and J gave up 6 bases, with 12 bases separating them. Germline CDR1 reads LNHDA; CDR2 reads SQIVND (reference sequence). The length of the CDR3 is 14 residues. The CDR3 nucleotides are TGTGCCAGTAGTATAGATGTTGGGACTGCCGAGCAGTACTTC. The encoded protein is CASSIDVGTAEQYF. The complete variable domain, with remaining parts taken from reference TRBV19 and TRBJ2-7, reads DGGITQSPKYLFRKEGQNVTLSCEQNLNHDAMYWYRQDPGQGLRLIYYSQIVNDFQKGDIAEGYSVSREKKESFPLTVTSAQKNPTAFYLCASSIDVGTAEQYFGPGTRLTVT.

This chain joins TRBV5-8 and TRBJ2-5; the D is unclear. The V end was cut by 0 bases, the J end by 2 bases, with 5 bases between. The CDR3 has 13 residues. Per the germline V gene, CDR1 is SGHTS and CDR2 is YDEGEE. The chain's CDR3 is CASSLGQQETQYF. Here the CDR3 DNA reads TGTGCCAGCAGCTTGGGTCAGCAAGAGACCCAGTACTTC.

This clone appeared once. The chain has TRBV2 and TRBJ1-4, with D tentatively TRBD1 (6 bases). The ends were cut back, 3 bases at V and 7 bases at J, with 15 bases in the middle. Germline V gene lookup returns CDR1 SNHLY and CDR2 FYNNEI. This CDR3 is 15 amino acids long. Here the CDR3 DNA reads TGTGCCAGCAGTGATATGAACAGGGTAGCTGAAAAACTGTTTTTT. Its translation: CASSDMNRVAEKLFF.

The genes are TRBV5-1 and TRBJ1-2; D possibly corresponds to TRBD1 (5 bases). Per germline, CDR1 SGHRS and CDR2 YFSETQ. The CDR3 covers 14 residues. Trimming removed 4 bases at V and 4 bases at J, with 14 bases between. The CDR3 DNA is TGCGCCAGCAGCGGGGGACCGGCCGGCTATGGCTACACCTTC. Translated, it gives CASSGGPAGYGYTF.

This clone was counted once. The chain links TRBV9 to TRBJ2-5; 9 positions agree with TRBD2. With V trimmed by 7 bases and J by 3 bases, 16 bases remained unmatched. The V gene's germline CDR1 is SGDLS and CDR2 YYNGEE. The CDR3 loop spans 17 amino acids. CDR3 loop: CASSSGTSNSREETQYF. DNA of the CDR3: TGTGCCAGCTCCTCCGGGACTAGCAACTCTCGGGAAGAGACCCAGTACTTC. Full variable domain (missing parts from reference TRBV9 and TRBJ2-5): DSGVTQTPKHLITATGQRVTLRCSPRSGDLSVYWYQQSLDQGLQFLIQYYNGEERAKGNILERFSAQQFPDLHSELNLSSLELGDSALYFCASSSGTSNSREETQYFGPGTRLLVL.

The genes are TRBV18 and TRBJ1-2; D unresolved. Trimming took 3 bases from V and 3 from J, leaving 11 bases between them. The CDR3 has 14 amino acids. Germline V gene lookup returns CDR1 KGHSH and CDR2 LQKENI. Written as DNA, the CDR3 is TGTGCCAGCTCACCTTCTCTTGACCACTATGGCTACACCTTC. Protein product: CASSPSLDHYGYTF.

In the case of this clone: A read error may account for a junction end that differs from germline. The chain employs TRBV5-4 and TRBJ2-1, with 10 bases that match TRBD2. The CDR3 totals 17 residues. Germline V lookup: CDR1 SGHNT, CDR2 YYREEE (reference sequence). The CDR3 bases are TGTGCCAGCAGTTTGGACAAGACCGGGACTAGCGTTTATGAGCAGTTCTTC. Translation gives CASSLDKTGTSVYEQFF.

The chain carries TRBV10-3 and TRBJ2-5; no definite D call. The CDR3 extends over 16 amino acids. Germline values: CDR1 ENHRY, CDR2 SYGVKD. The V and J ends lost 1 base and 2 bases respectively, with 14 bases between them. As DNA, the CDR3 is TGTGCCATCAGTGAGTTGTCTTTGGGCAGTCAAGAGACCCAGTACTTC. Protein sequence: CAISELSLGSQETQYF.